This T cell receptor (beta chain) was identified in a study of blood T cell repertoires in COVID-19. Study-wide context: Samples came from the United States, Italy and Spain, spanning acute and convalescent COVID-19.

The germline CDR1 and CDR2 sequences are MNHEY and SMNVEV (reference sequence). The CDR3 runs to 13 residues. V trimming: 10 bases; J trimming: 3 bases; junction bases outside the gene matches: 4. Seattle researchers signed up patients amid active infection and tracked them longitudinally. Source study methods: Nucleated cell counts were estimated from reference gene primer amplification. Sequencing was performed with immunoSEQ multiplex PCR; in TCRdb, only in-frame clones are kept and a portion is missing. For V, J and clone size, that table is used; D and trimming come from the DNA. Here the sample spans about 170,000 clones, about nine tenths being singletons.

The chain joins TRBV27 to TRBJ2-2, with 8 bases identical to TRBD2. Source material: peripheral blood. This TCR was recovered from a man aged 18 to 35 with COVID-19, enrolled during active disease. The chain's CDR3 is CATGGGHTGELFF. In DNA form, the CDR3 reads TGTGCCACCGGGGGGGGGCACACCGGGGAGCTGTTTTTT.